This T cell receptor beta chain stems from a study of blood T cells in healthy people across ages (dated by TCRdb to between 2014 and 2016). Study-wide context: In model experiments, template switching captured about one uniquely barcoded TCR beta cDNA molecule for every two T cells. To avoid experimental bias, donors of different ages were distributed randomly across sequencing lanes. The donors were split into four age groups: young (average 16 years), middle-aged (more than 35), aged (roughly 65) and long-lived (approximately 80). Age-related changes in TCR beta repertoire diversity were measured in the study by deep sequencing normalized with unique cDNA molecular identifiers. Using the same blood draw, the study looked at two additional independent replicas of 1 million unique cDNA reads for two donors, one aged 18 to 30 and the other aged 80 or older.

Broader findings and caveats from the paper: Estimates of total diversity based on one million sequenced T cells were regarded as lower bounds and as underestimates. Because donor CMV infection status was unknown, age-related changes in expanded clonotypes were potentially confounded. Since profiling was done on bulk unsorted PBMCs, naive and antigen-experienced compartments could not be conclusively compared. Compared with the aged group, more naive CD4+ T cells, fewer expanded clones and increased TCR diversity were shown by the long-lived group, suggesting age selection. Observed TCR beta diversity per million T cells fell roughly linearly with age, and a significant reduction was already apparent by age about 43. A strong correlation was found between observed TCR beta diversity and the percentage of naive T cells measured by flow cytometry.

Regarding this clonotype: This clone's antigen is unknown. Base qualities are not provided; no much larger clone lies one nucleotide away.

The CDR3 measures 12 amino acids from cysteine to phenylalanine. The only DNA kept is the CDR3, 36 bases in frame from the first base. The germline V gene gives CDR1 as MDHEN and CDR2 as SYDVKM. V loses 7 bases, J loses 1 base, and the germline ends lie 5 bases apart. Donors were 35 to 40 systemically healthy Caucasian individuals from Russia aged roughly 6 to 90 years. Each donor gave 9 to 10 milliliters of peripheral blood, collected into EDTA-treated Vacutainer tubes. Ficoll-Paque density-gradient centrifugation was used to isolate PBMCs, with at least 6 million per sample. Total RNA, at least 6 micrograms per sample, was extracted from PBMCs with Trizol reagent. For every donor, flow cytometry on a PBMC aliquot measured the percentage of naive CD45RAhigh/CD27high T cells. The library was built by means of 5' RACE. This sample was sequenced with an Illumina HiSeq 2500. A second PCR of roughly 7 to 12 cycles was run with a J-beta primer mix and a sample-barcoded 5' primer. A template-switch 5' adaptor carrying 12 random nucleotides introduced a unique molecular identifier onto each TCR beta cDNA molecule. At least 2.5 million CDR3-containing paired-end reads were obtained from each sample. First-strand cDNA was synthesized from all RNA with the Mint cDNA synthesis kit, primed by a TRBC-specific oligonucleotide. Following uracil-DNA glycosylase treatment, a first 18-cycle PCR with universal primers M1SS and BC2_uni_R was performed on all cDNA. As for how the authors treated the data: Normalization of each sample was performed by random selection of 1 million high-quality reads, each carrying a distinct molecular identifier. Reads with shared molecular identifiers were discarded instead of being binned into consensus sequences. CDR3 identification, clonotype clustering and error correction used MiTCR with a Q25 quality threshold and the strictest error-elimination algorithm. A nonparametric unseen species model with Euler transformation was used to estimate lower-bound total TCR beta diversity. The public reads were run again by TCRdb, first through fastp at Q25 and then through MiXCR, and only productive beta chains were kept. Rows are combined by CDR3 protein, so each entry shows the most common genes and DNA. What appears here as the V and J calls and clone size reflects TCRdb's work, not the paper's. A total of about 780,000 distinct CDR3 sequences appear in this sample, around half of them only once. The ten top clones hold roughly 18% of the sample.

In this chain, TRBV28 is recombined with TRBJ2-4; the D segment cannot be called with confidence. The sequenced sample was blood. The sequence was obtained from an elderly man in good health. The CDR3 protein: CASMGAKNIQYF. The DNA sequence is TGTGCCAGCATGGGGGCCAAAAACATTCAGTACTTC.